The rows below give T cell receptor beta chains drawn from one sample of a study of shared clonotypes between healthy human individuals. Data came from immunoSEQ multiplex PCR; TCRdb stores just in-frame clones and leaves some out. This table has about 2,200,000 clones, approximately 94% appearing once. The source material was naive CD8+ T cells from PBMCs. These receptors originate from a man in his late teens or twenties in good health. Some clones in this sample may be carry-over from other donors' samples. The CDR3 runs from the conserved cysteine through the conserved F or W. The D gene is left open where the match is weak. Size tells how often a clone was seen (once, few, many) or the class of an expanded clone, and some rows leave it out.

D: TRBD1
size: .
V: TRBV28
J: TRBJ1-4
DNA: TGTGCCAGCAGGCTCCAGGGGGCCCGTAATAAGCTGTTTTTT
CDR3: CASRLQGARNKLFF

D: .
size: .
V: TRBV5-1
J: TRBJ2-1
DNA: TGCGCCAGCAGCTTGGGGCTGGCCACTAGCAGGGATGAGCAGTTCTTC
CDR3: CASSLGLATSRDEQFF

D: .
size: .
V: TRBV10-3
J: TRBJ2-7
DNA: TGTGCCATCAGTGAAGGCACCTGGGCTGTCGACGAGCAGTACTTC
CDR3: CAISEGTWAVDEQYF

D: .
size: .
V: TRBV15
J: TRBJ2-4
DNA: TGTGCCACCAGCAGAGGGAGGGGGGAGAACATTCAGTACTTC
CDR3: CATSRGRGENIQYF

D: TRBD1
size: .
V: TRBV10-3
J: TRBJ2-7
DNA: TGTGCCATCAGTCACAGGGGCTCCTACGAGCAGTACTTC
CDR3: CAISHRGSYEQYF

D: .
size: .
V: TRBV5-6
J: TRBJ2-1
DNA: TGTGCCAGCAGCTTGGACCCCGCGGCTAGCCCTCCTTACAATGAGCAGTTCTTC
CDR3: CASSLDPAASPPYNEQFF

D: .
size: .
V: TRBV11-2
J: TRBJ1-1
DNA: TGTGCCAGCAGCCCATCGGACACTGAAGCTTTCTTT
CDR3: CASSPSDTEAFF

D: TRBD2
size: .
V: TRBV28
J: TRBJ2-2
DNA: TGTGCCAGCAGTTTAGAACCGGGACTAGCGGGAGGGGGGGAGCTGTTTTTT
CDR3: CASSLEPGLAGGGELFF

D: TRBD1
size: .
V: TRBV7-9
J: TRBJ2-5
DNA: TGTGCCAGCAGCTCTCCTCACCCTGACAGGGGCTCTCAAGAGACCCAGTACTTC
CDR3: CASSSPHPDRGSQETQYF

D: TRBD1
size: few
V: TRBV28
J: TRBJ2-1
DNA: TGTGCCAGCAGAACCAGGGACAGGGGTAATTGGTTGGAGCAGTTCTTC
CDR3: CASRTRDRGNWLEQFF

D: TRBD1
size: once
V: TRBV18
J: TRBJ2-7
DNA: TGTGCCAGCTCACTTGGGACAGGGGCCTACGAGCAGTACTTC
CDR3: CASSLGTGAYEQYF

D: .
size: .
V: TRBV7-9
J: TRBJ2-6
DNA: TGTGCCAGCAGCAGCAGGGAAGGCTCTGGGGCCAACGTCCTGACTTTC
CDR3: CASSSREGSGANVLTF

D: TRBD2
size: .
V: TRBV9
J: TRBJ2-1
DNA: TGTGCCAGCAGCCCCACGGGGCTAGCGGGATTCCATGAGCAGTTCTTC
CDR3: CASSPTGLAGFHEQFF

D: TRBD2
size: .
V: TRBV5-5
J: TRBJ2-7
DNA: TGTGCCAGCATCCCTAGCGGGAGCTGGGCCTACGAGCAGTACTTC
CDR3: CASIPSGSWAYEQYF

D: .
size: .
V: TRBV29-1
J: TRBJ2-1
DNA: TGCAGCGTCCCCAGGGCGGGGCCTGAGCAGTTCTTC
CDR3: CSVPRAGPEQFF

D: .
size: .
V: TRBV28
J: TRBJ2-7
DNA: TGTGCCAGCAGTTTAAGGACTCGGAGGATGCCCTACGAGCAGTACTTC
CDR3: CASSLRTRRMPYEQYF